This section outlines one T cell receptor beta chain sequence together with its context. Antigen specificity is unknown. A read error is possible here, since a much larger clone lies one base away. Each CDR3 protein is one row after TCRdb ran MiXCR on the reads. Of some 800,000 distinct CDR3 sequences in the sample, less than 35% were seen once. These data belong to a study of T cell repertoires in cytomegalovirus infection. Study information: As its CMV epitopes, the study selected recently identified HLA-C-restricted and well-studied HLA-B-restricted targets. Regarding the study as a whole: The ex vivo response was dominated by HLA-C-restricted CMV-specific TCR beta clonotypes.

The germline V gene has CDR1 SEHNR and CDR2 FQNEAQ (reference sequence). The CDR3 covers 16 residues. V was pared by 7 bases and J by 3 bases, with 19 bases between. Here the sequenced sample was cultured CD8+ T cells from PBMCs, taken from culture after CMV antigen stimulation. The receptor was isolated from a human donor in good health (CMV status not recorded). Some clones in this sample may be carry-over from other donors' samples. J is TRBJ2-1 and V is TRBV7-9; a weak D match, TRBD1 (6 bases). The CDR3 loop is CASTTQGGIIYNEQFF. DNA for the CDR3: TGTGCCAGCACTACACAGGGTGGCATAATCTACAATGAGCAGTTCTTC.